The next 14 T cell receptor beta chains were all read from a single sample in a study of blood T cell repertoires in COVID-19. The assay was immunoSEQ multiplex PCR, and TCRdb's table has in-frame clones only and misses some. The table shows about 240,000 clones, with around 84% occurring only once. What was sequenced was peripheral blood. These receptors came from a young woman with acute or convalescent COVID-19.

This clone was seen a handful of times. The chain links TRBV25-1 to TRBJ1-5, with no clear D. The V gene lost 1 base and the J gene lost 3 bases, with 10 bases spanning the gap. The CDR3 sequence is 15 residues long. Germline CDR1 is MGHDK and CDR2 is SYGVNS. CDR3 sequence (DNA): TGTGCCAGCAGTGAATCGGAGAGAGTCAATCAGCCCCAGCATTTT. Protein sequence: CASSESERVNQPQHF.

The gene calls are TRBV10-3 and TRBJ1-6; 12 positions match TRBD1. With 2 bases clipped from V and 7 bases from J, the junction kept 3 bases outside the gene matches. The CDR3 loop spans 16 amino acids. CDR1 ENHRY and CDR2 SYGVKD come from the germline V gene. This chain's CDR3 is CAISERGQGANSPLHF. DNA of the CDR3: TGTGCCATCAGTGAGAGGGGACAGGGGGCGAATTCACCCCTCCACTTT.

The rearrangement joins TRBV9 to TRBJ2-1, with D possibly being TRBD2 (6 bases). CDR3 length equals 17 residues. CDR1 and CDR2 from the germline V gene are SGDLS and YYNGEE. V was pared by 0 bases and J by 1 base, with 14 bases between. The CDR3: CASSVVGGMGSYNEQFF. The CDR3 nucleotides are TGTGCCAGCAGCGTAGTCGGAGGGATGGGGTCCTACAATGAGCAGTTCTTC.

J is TRBJ2-5 and V is TRBV27; D call uncertain. Germline V lookup: CDR1 MNHEY, CDR2 SMNVEV (reference sequence). Trimming took off 5 bases at V and 2 bases at J, with 9 bases between the two ends. This CDR3 spans 13 amino acids. This chain's CDR3 is CASSPRAQETQYF. The CDR3 region has the DNA TGTGCCAGCAGTCCCCGCGCGCAAGAGACCCAGTACTTC.

For the CDR3, the DNA is TGTGCCAGCAGTTTGAGTAATAGCCCCATTGGCACAGATACGCAGTATTTT. It codes for CASSLSNSPIGTDTQYF. The V gene is TRBV28, the J gene TRBJ2-3; D remains ambiguous. V shed 3 bases and J shed 1 base, with 17 bases lying between them. This CDR3 region has 17 residues. Per germline, CDR1 MDHEN and CDR2 SYDVKM.

The chain combines TRBV9 with TRBJ1-1; maybe TRBD1 (6 bases). V shed 0 bases and J shed 6 bases, with 12 bases lying between them. The CDR3 is made up of 14 amino acids. Germline CDR1 is SGDLS and CDR2 is YYNGEE. CDR3 sequence (DNA): TGTGCCAGCAGCGTAGGGAGCAGGGGTTCTGAAGCTTTCTTT. Protein product: CASSVGSRGSEAFF.

This chain uses TRBV11-2 with TRBJ1-2, with 8 bases lining up with TRBD1. The germline V gene encodes CDR1 SGHAT and CDR2 FQNNGV. The V and J ends lost 7 bases and 7 bases, in that order; junction bases with no gene match: 8. CDR3 length: 13 residues. CDR3: CASIDDRGSGYTF. The CDR3, as DNA: TGTGCCAGCATCGATGACAGGGGTAGTGGCTACACCTTC.

This sequence joins TRBV7-9 and TRBJ2-1, with D possibly matching TRBD2 (6 bases). The CDR3 is made up of 17 amino acids. V was cut by 5 bases and J by 0 bases, with 17 bases left in between. Germline CDR1 and CDR2: SEHNR and FQNEAQ (reference sequence). DNA of the CDR3: TGTGCCAGCAGCCCGAAGCCTCCGGACTACTCCTACAATGAGCAGTTCTTC. This codes for CASSPKPPDYSYNEQFF.

This clone was seen once. DNA for the CDR3: TGTGCCGGGGGACAGAGTCGGTACGAGCAGTACTTC. This translates into CAGGQSRYEQYF. V is TRBV11-2 and J is TRBJ2-7; 7 bases match TRBD1. CDR3 length: 12 amino acids. V shed 11 bases and J 4 bases; nucleotides not matched to a gene: 8. Germline V gene lookup returns CDR1 SGHAT and CDR2 FQNNGV.

The gene calls are TRBV5-4 and TRBJ2-1; perhaps TRBD2 as D (6 bases). V lost 4 bases, J lost 8 bases, and 19 bases lay in between. CDR3 length: 15 amino acids. Looked up from germline, CDR1 is SGHNT and CDR2 is YYREEE (reference sequence). The DNA for the CDR3 is TGTGCCAGCAGCCCAAGACTAGAACTAGGTGATGAGCAGTTCTTC. It specifies CASSPRLELGDEQFF.

The rearrangement uses TRBV5-6 and TRBJ1-2; a weak D match, TRBD1 (6 bases). Trimming pared 7 bases from V and 14 bases from J, leaving 15 bases between. CDR1 is SGHDT, CDR2 YYEEEE, per germline. This CDR3 is built from 10 residues. The CDR3 spells CASGGGAQTF. DNA of the CDR3: TGTGCCAGCGGCGGGGGGGCACAGACCTTC.

The chain has TRBV27 and TRBJ1-1, with D perhaps matching TRBD1 (6 bases). The length of the CDR3 is 15 residues. The germline V gene has CDR1 MNHEY and CDR2 SMNVEV (reference sequence). V was clipped by 5 bases and J by 0 bases, with 13 bases between them. CDR3 sequence (DNA): TGTGCCAGCAGTCTACAGGGACCGATGAACACTGAAGCTTTCTTT. Translated: CASSLQGPMNTEAFF.

The chain has TRBV6-5 and TRBJ2-2; D remains ambiguous. The CDR3 is made up of 14 amino acids. Germline CDR1 and CDR2: MNHEY and SVGAGI. Trimming removed 6 bases at V and 7 bases at J, with 15 bases between. The CDR3 reads CASRLVFRDGELFF. Here the CDR3 DNA reads TGTGCCAGCAGACTCGTTTTCCGTGACGGGGAGCTGTTTTTT.

The chain carries TRBV6-1 and TRBJ2-1; 10 bases align to TRBD1. CDR3 length: 21 residues. The V gene's germline CDR1 is MNHNS and CDR2 SASEGT. V was clipped by 0 bases and J by 0 bases; unmatched bases: 14. The CDR3 protein is CASSEALSDRGENCSYNEQFF. The CDR3 coding sequence is TGTGCCAGCAGTGAAGCGCTTTCGGACAGGGGGGAAAACTGCTCCTACAATGAGCAGTTCTTC.